The 27 T cell receptor beta chains below all came from one sample that was sequenced in a study of response to subunit inactivated influenza vaccine (dated by TCRdb to 2017 to 2018). The protocol used for the library was RT-PCR. Data came from an Illumina HiSeq 2500. TCRdb reprocessed the public reads (quality trimming at Q25 with fastp, clone calling with MiXCR) and kept in-frame beta chains. Under each unique CDR3 protein, matching rows form one entry showing the most common genes and DNA. The sample records hundreds of thousands of distinct CDR3 sequences, approximately 10% of which are singletons. The top ten clones comprise approximately 11% of the sample. The sample was also linked to a second study, of T cells expressing NK-cell markers. As that second paper reports: TCR beta cDNA libraries were prepared using 5'RACE template switching, which introduced a universal primer site and unique molecular identifiers.

The specimen was PBMCs from blood, collected on the day of vaccination. These receptors originate from a man over 45 who received an inactivated influenza vaccine. Donor details come from another sample of the same person, matched by shared clones.

This rearrangement joins TRBV29-1 to TRBJ2-1, with TRBD2 matching 11 bases. V gave up 8 bases and J gave up 7 bases; unmatched junction bases: 7. The germline CDR1 and CDR2 sequences are SQVTM and ANQGSEA. The CDR3 spans 13 residues. The CDR3 here is CSHTSGSNNEQFF. CDR3 nucleotides: TGCAGCCATACTAGCGGGAGTAATAATGAGCAGTTCTTC.

Here the CDR3 DNA reads TGTGCCAGCAGCTTTGTATCGGGGGAGCAGTTCTTC. The encoded protein is CASSFVSGEQFF. The rearrangement uses TRBV7-2 and TRBJ2-1, with D possibly matching TRBD2 (5 bases). Germline V gene lookup returns CDR1 SGHTA and CDR2 FQGNSA. Between the trimmed V and J ends, which lost 3 bases and 10 bases, there was a span of 10 bases. CDR3 length: 12 amino acids.

The chain is built from TRBV30 and TRBJ2-1; no clear D. Germline lookup yields CDR1 GTSNPN and CDR2 SVGIG (reference sequence). The V and J ends lost 3 bases and 4 bases respectively, with 10 bases between them. The CDR3 is made up of 13 amino acids. CDR3 DNA sequence: TGTGCCTGGAGACAGTCAGTATACAATGAGCAGTTCTTC. It translates to CAWRQSVYNEQFF.

In this sample, this clonotype turned up many times. The gene calls are TRBV29-1 and TRBJ2-2, with 8 bases matching TRBD2. Germline lookup yields CDR1 SQVTM and CDR2 ANQGSEA. Unmatched junction bases numbered 3, after V lost 3 bases and J lost 6 bases. The CDR3 is 13 residues long. The CDR3 DNA reads as TGCAGCGTTGAGACTAGCGTGGCCGGGGAGCTGTTTTTT. Residues: CSVETSVAGELFF.

This clonotype occurred many times. V and J are TRBV20-1 and TRBJ2-1; D call uncertain. Germline V lookup: CDR1 DFQATT, CDR2 SNEGSKA (reference sequence). V lost 0 bases to trimming and J lost 0 bases, with 9 bases between them. CDR3 length: 15 residues. The CDR3 sequence is CSARDRRSSYNEQFF. CDR3 in DNA: TGCAGTGCTAGAGATAGGCGGAGCTCCTACAATGAGCAGTTCTTC.

There are a few counts of this clonotype. This chain connects TRBV7-8 to TRBJ2-3; D assignment may be TRBD1 or TRBD2 (6 bases each). Between the trimmed V and J ends, which lost 1 base and 2 bases, there was a span of 13 bases. Germline values: CDR1 SGHVS, CDR2 FQNEAQ. CDR3 length: 16 residues. The CDR3 nucleotides read TGTGCCAGCAGCTTAGGACTTCGGGGGCCCACAGATACGCAGTATTTT. This encodes CASSLGLRGPTDTQYF.

CDR3 in DNA: TGTGCCAGCAGCTTGGTAGGTCGCGCCAATGAGCAGTTCTTC. Protein: CASSLVGRANEQFF. V gene TRBV5-6 combines with J gene TRBJ2-1; unclear D gene. There are 14 residues in the CDR3. Germline loops: CDR1 SGHDT, CDR2 YYEEEE. V was cut by 0 bases and J by 6 bases, with 10 bases left in between.

This clonotype was counted only a few times. The chain couples TRBV5-1 to TRBJ1-1; D perhaps matches TRBD1 (5 bases). CDR3 length: 12 amino acids. From germline, CDR1 is SGHRS and CDR2 YFSETQ. V was pared by 3 bases and J by 6 bases, with 9 bases between. CDR3 protein: CASSSGLAEAFF. The CDR3 region has the DNA TGCGCCAGCAGCTCGGGGCTGGCTGAAGCTTTCTTT.

The sample holds many counts of this clonotype. CDR3 sequence: CASSPGDIGYEQYF. CDR3 DNA: TGTGCCAGCAGTCCGGGGGACATCGGCTACGAGCAGTACTTC. The chain couples TRBV12-3 or TRBV12-4 to TRBJ2-7, with D perhaps TRBD1 or TRBD2 (6 bases each). Trimming took 5 bases from V and 3 from J, leaving 14 bases between them. The CDR3 consists of 14 residues.

The chain is built from TRBV20-1 and TRBJ2-4; D might be TRBD1 (6 bases). V was pared by 3 bases and J by 1 base, with 13 bases between. The CDR3 contains 15 residues. Germline CDR1 DFQATT, CDR2 SNEGSKA (reference sequence). CDR3 sequence: CSASAGGLAKNIQYF. The CDR3, as DNA: TGCAGTGCTAGTGCTGGGGGCCTGGCCAAAAACATTCAGTACTTC.

The chain joins TRBV29-1 to TRBJ2-7; D assignment may be TRBD1 or TRBD2 (5 bases each). The CDR3 contains 13 residues. Deletions cut 3 bases from V and 4 bases from J, with 13 bases between. Germline CDR1 SQVTM, CDR2 ANQGSEA. The CDR3, as DNA: TGCAGCGTTGAGGGGACGGGGCTTTACGAGCAGTACTTC. It is translated as CSVEGTGLYEQYF.

This chain joins TRBV4-2 and TRBJ2-5; D is perhaps TRBD1 or TRBD2 (5 bases each). This CDR3 region has 15 residues. CDR1 and CDR2 from the germline V gene are LGHNA and YNFKEQ. Trimming removed 0 bases from V and 2 bases from J, with 10 bases in between. The CDR3 spells CASSQDLRGQETQYF. DNA for the CDR3: TGTGCCAGCAGCCAAGATTTGAGGGGTCAAGAGACCCAGTACTTC.

V is TRBV10-2 and J is TRBJ2-7; the D is unclear. V shed 5 bases and J shed 4 bases, with 9 bases lying between them. The CDR3 runs 12 residues. Germline CDR1 WSHSY, CDR2 SAAADI. The CDR3 DNA follows: TGCGCCAGCAGTCCAGGATATTACGAGCAGTACTTC. Translating gives CASSPGYYEQYF.

The J gene is TRBJ2-2, the V gene TRBV5-1, with D perhaps assigned TRBD1 or TRBD2 (5 bases each). Trimming pared 5 bases from V and 0 bases from J, leaving 17 bases between. Looked up from germline, CDR1 is SGHRS and CDR2 is YFSETQ. This CDR3 is 17 amino acids long. CDR3 DNA sequence: TGCGCCAGCAGTTTCGGGACGCGAGGCGCGAACACCGGGGAGCTGTTTTTT. This encodes CASSFGTRGANTGELFF.

The chain uses TRBV18 and TRBJ2-1, with no clear D. CDR1 is KGHSH, CDR2 LQKENI, per germline. There are 14 residues in the CDR3. The V end was cut by 6 bases, the J end by 4 bases, with 13 bases between. CDR3 coding DNA: TGTGCCAGCTCCCTAAAGGTGGCGTACAATGAGCAGTTCTTC. Encoded protein: CASSLKVAYNEQFF.

The V gene is TRBV13, the J gene TRBJ2-1; D is undetermined. The CDR3 runs to 16 residues. From germline, CDR1 is PRHDT and CDR2 FYEKMQ (reference sequence). The V end lost 4 bases, the J end lost 2 bases, and 15 bases lay between the germline ends. The CDR3 protein is CASSSRLGTTYNEQFF. In DNA form, the CDR3 reads TGTGCCAGCAGCTCCCGCCTGGGAACCACCTACAATGAGCAGTTCTTC.

This clonotype was observed a handful of times. The V call is TRBV28, the J call TRBJ2-7; 9 positions agree with TRBD1. Losses at the gene ends were 3 bases for V and 0 bases for J; bases not matched to a gene: 6. The CDR3 is made up of 16 amino acids. CDR1 and CDR2 from the germline V gene are MDHEN and SYDVKM. CDR3 amino acids: CASSFWMGQGSYEQYF. CDR3 nucleotide sequence: TGTGCCAGCAGTTTCTGGATGGGACAGGGCTCCTACGAGCAGTACTTC.

This chain uses TRBV20-1 with TRBJ1-2; D not resolved. The CDR3 covers 13 residues. Germline CDR1 reads DFQATT; CDR2 reads SNEGSKA (reference sequence). The V end lost 0 bases, the J end lost 1 base, and 6 bases lay between the germline ends. DNA of the CDR3: TGCAGTGCTAGAGATCAGCTTAACTATGGCTACACCTTC. Encoded protein: CSARDQLNYGYTF.

V and J are TRBV4-2 and TRBJ2-1, with 14 nucleotides matching TRBD2. This CDR3 has 17 amino acids. Trimming took 5 bases from V and 5 from J; bases not matched to a gene: 8. Per germline, CDR1 LGHNA and CDR2 YNFKEQ. This chain's CDR3 is CASSTRLAGGLDNEQFF. CDR3 bases: TGTGCCAGCAGCACGCGACTAGCGGGGGGGCTAGACAATGAGCAGTTCTTC.

The V call is TRBV20-1, the J call TRBJ2-3; D is possibly TRBD2 (5 bases). Germline V gene sequence: CDR1 DFQATT, CDR2 SNEGSKA (reference sequence). This CDR3 contains 18 residues. V shed 1 base and J shed 2 bases, with 22 bases lying between them. CDR3 in amino acids: CSARGGRSISTYTDTQYF. The DNA for the CDR3 is TGCAGTGCTAGAGGAGGGAGATCCATCTCAACTTACACAGATACGCAGTATTTT.

This clonotype was counted only a few times. The chain combines TRBV4-3 with TRBJ2-5, with 15 bases identical to TRBD2. With V trimmed by 0 bases and J by 5 bases, 13 bases remained unmatched. CDR1 and CDR2 (germline): LGHNA, YSLEER. The CDR3 has 20 amino acids. CDR3 sequence: CASSQDRRTSGGALYETQYF. In DNA, the CDR3 is TGCGCCAGCAGCCAAGATCGGCGGACTAGCGGGGGGGCCTTATACGAGACCCAGTACTTC.

The chain is built from TRBV28 and TRBJ2-7; TRBD1 agrees at 9 bases. Germline CDR1 MDHEN, CDR2 SYDVKM. This CDR3 region has 13 residues. The trim removed 6 bases at V and 1 base at J, leaving 1 base unmatched. CDR3 region: CASRGQGSYEQYF. The DNA of the CDR3 is TGTGCCAGCAGGGGACAGGGATCCTACGAGCAGTACTTC. Full variable domain (outside the CDR3, taken from reference TRBV28 and TRBJ2-7): DVKVTQSSRYLVKRTGEKVFLECVQDMDHENMFWYRQDPGLGLRLIYFSYDVKMKEKGDIPEGYSVSREKKERFSLILESASTNQTSMYLCASRGQGSYEQYFGPGTRLTVT.

This clonotype was counted between two and nine times. This chain joins TRBV12-3 or TRBV12-4 and TRBJ2-5; D is perhaps TRBD1 or TRBD2 (5 bases each). The CDR3 is 14 residues long. The V end was cut by 0 bases, the J end by 5 bases, with 10 bases between. CDR3 amino acids: CASSLAAEGETQYF. The CDR3 nucleotides are TGTGCCAGCAGTTTAGCGGCCGAGGGGGAGACCCAGTACTTC.

J is TRBJ2-7 and V is TRBV7-2, with TRBD2 matching over 8 bases. The CDR3 has 14 residues. The germline V gene has CDR1 SGHTA and CDR2 FQGNSA. V gave up 5 bases and J gave up 2 bases; unmatched junction bases: 5. The CDR3 nucleotides read TGTGCCAGCAGCCAACTAGCGGCCCCCTACGAGCAGTACTTC. Translation gives CASSQLAAPYEQYF.

This clonotype has more than one count but fewer than ten. A much larger clone differs by one base, so this may be a read error. The CDR3 sequence is CASSQVSHEQYF. CDR3 coding DNA: TGTGCCAGCAGCCAAGTAAGCCACGAGCAGTACTTC. V gene TRBV3-1 combines with J gene TRBJ2-7, with D uncertain. Trimming took off 1 base at V and 5 bases at J, with 6 bases between the two ends. The CDR3 spans 12 residues. Looked up from germline, CDR1 is LGHDT and CDR2 is YNNKEL (reference sequence).

This clonotype was found a few times. The chain combines TRBV19 with TRBJ2-7; no definite D call. The CDR3 consists of 16 residues. CDR1 is LNHDA, CDR2 SQIVND, per germline (reference sequence). Trimming removed 3 bases at V and 4 bases at J, with 19 bases between. The CDR3 DNA is TGTGCCAGTAGTATTGGTGGGCCCCAGAATCCTTACGAGCAGTACTTC. Protein: CASSIGGPQNPYEQYF.

This clonotype turned up a few times. The V gene is TRBV12-3 or TRBV12-4, the J gene TRBJ2-2; the D is unclear. CDR3 length: 14 amino acids. V lost 3 bases, J lost 6 bases, and 11 bases lay in between. The CDR3 DNA reads as TGTGCCAGCAGTTTCGGAGTCGGTGCCGGGGAGCTGTTTTTT. Protein product: CASSFGVGAGELFF.